This record looks at one TCR beta chain sequence and its context. The antigen is not known. TCRdb re-analysed the reads in MiXCR, keeping a single row per CDR3 protein. Among approximately 1,000,000 distinct CDR3 sequences listed, around 32% were seen once. This entry belongs to a study of T cell repertoires in cytomegalovirus infection. General study results and limits: CMV-specific TCR beta clonotypes restricted by HLA-C dominated the ex vivo response.

V lost 5 bases, J lost 4 bases, and 6 bases stayed unmatched. This CDR3 comprises 16 residues. Germline V gives CDR1 SGHVS, CDR2 FNYEAQ. This receptor was taken from a human donor in good health (CMV status not recorded). Some clones in this sample may be carry-over from other donors' samples. Sequencing used cultured CD8+ T cells from PBMCs, obtained from culture after CMV antigen stimulation. The chain employs TRBV7-6 and TRBJ2-3, with TRBD2 identical over 13 bases. CDR3 region: CASSDRLAGGPDTQYF. The CDR3 bases are TGTGCCAGCAGCGACCGACTAGCGGGGGGCCCAGATACGCAGTATTTT.